This entry lists 18 T cell receptor beta chains sequenced from one sample in a study of control samples from healthy donors and cancer patients. Assay used: immunoSEQ multiplex PCR; TCRdb lists only in-frame clones, some missing. The sample yields approximately 87,000 clones, 91% seen once. Sequencing input: blood. The receptors shown here come from a man over 45 in good health.

This chain uses TRBV14 with TRBJ1-3; D might be TRBD1 (6 bases). Germline CDR1 reads SGHDN; CDR2 reads FVKESK. Trimming removed 1 base from V and 2 bases from J, with 15 bases in between. The CDR3 runs to 17 residues. DNA of the CDR3: TGTGCCAGCAGCCAAGTGGGGGCCCTCGTTCCTGGAAACACCATATATTTT. This gives the protein CASSQVGALVPGNTIYF.

The CDR3: CASSFRGIYGYTF. The DNA for the CDR3 is TGTGCCAGCAGCTTTAGGGGAATCTATGGCTACACCTTC. The chain links TRBV7-9 to TRBJ1-2; D may be TRBD1 (5 bases). Trimming removed 3 bases at V and 4 bases at J, with 9 bases between. Germline values: CDR1 SEHNR, CDR2 FQNEAQ (reference sequence). The CDR3 has 13 residues.

The CDR3 region is CASSRTRDIQYF. CDR3 in DNA: TGTGCCAGCAGCCGGACGCGTGACATTCAGTACTTC. V is TRBV12-3 or TRBV12-4 and J is TRBJ2-4; no clear D gene. The CDR3 has 12 residues. With 6 bases removed from V and 8 bases from J, the gap between germline ends came to 11 bases.

CDR3 protein: CASSESDSPLHF. CDR3 nucleotide sequence: TGTGCCAGCAGCGAGTCTGATTCACCCCTCCACTTT. V is TRBV7-8 and J is TRBJ1-6; D remains ambiguous. The germline V gene has CDR1 SGHVS and CDR2 FQNEAQ. The CDR3 length is 12 residues. Trimming removed 5 bases at V and 8 bases at J, with 7 bases between.

V and J are TRBV9 and TRBJ2-3, with 7 bases matching TRBD1. V shed 2 bases and J 3 bases; nucleotides not matched to a gene: 9. This CDR3 is built from 16 residues. Germline CDR1 and CDR2: SGDLS and YYNGEE. CDR3 sequence: CASSVETGISTDTQYF. CDR3 sequence (DNA): TGTGCCAGCAGCGTGGAGACAGGGATTTCAACAGATACGCAGTATTTT.

The rearrangement joins TRBV27 to TRBJ1-5, with D perhaps matching TRBD1 (5 bases). From germline, CDR1 is MNHEY and CDR2 SMNVEV (reference sequence). V lost 3 bases, J lost 2 bases, and 20 bases lay in between. The CDR3 length is 18 residues. CDR3 amino acids: CASSLSSGTFTGNQPQHF. For the CDR3, the DNA is TGTGCCAGCAGTTTGTCCTCAGGGACTTTCACAGGCAATCAGCCCCAGCATTTT.

The chain couples TRBV27 to TRBJ1-5; D not certain. The V end was cut by 4 bases, the J end by 11 bases, with 27 bases between. CDR3 size: 17 residues. Germline V gene sequence: CDR1 MNHEY, CDR2 SMNVEV (reference sequence). CDR3 protein: CASSSRGVQIQISTQHF. The CDR3 coding sequence is TGTGCCAGCAGTTCGCGTGGAGTACAAATACAAATCAGTACCCAGCATTTT.

The J gene is TRBJ1-1, the V gene TRBV5-4, with D unclear. V shed 4 bases and J shed 0 bases, with 7 bases lying between them. The CDR3 spans 13 residues. Germline assignment: CDR1 SGHNT and CDR2 YYREEE (reference sequence). The CDR3 sequence is CASSLTLNTEAFF. The CDR3 nucleotides are TGTGCCAGCAGCCTGACACTGAACACTGAAGCTTTCTTT.

The chain recombines TRBV3-1 (or the pseudogene TRBV3-2) with TRBJ2-5, with 10 bases lining up with TRBD1. The length of the CDR3 is 16 residues. V lost 4 bases, J lost 3 bases, and 8 bases stayed unmatched. Germline CDR1 is LGHDT and CDR2 is YNNKEL (reference sequence). The CDR3 loop reads CASSLATGGAKETQYF. As DNA, the CDR3 is TGTGCCAGCAGCCTCGCGACAGGGGGCGCGAAAGAGACCCAGTACTTC.

The chain carries TRBV29-1 and TRBJ1-2, with D perhaps matching TRBD1 (5 bases). Trimming took off 4 bases at V and 8 bases at J, with 14 bases between the two ends. Germline lookup yields CDR1 SQVTM and CDR2 ANQGSEA. This CDR3 is built from 12 residues. DNA for the CDR3: TGCAGCGTTGCTTTGGGGCAAGGGGGCTACACCTTC. The encoded protein is CSVALGQGGYTF.

The chain carries TRBV6-1 and TRBJ1-2; D unresolved. V gave up 2 bases and J gave up 8 bases, with 12 bases separating them. The germline V gene has CDR1 MNHNS and CDR2 SASEGT. The CDR3 has 13 residues. The CDR3 region is CASSERSLGGYTF. For the CDR3, the DNA is TGTGCCAGCAGTGAACGATCCCTAGGAGGCTACACCTTC.

The table lists this clone with a count of one. CDR3 in amino acids: CASGLAGANTGELFF. The CDR3 nucleotides read TGCGCCAGCGGGCTAGCGGGCGCGAACACCGGGGAGCTGTTTTTT. The gene calls are TRBV5-1 and TRBJ2-2; 8 nucleotides line up with TRBD2. Germline V CDR1 and CDR2: SGHRS, YFSETQ. V was clipped by 7 bases and J by 0 bases; unmatched bases: 5. This CDR3 has 15 amino acids. Using reference TRBV5-1 and TRBJ2-2 for the parts outside the CDR3, the full variable domain is KAGVTQTPRYLIKTRGQQVTLSCSPISGHRSVSWYQQTPGQGLQFLFEYFSETQRNKGNFPGRFSGRQFSNSRSEMNVSTLELGDSALYLCASGLAGANTGELFFGEGSRLTVL.

CDR3: CATSRDVNQPQHF. CDR3 coding DNA: TGTGCCACCAGCAGAGACGTCAATCAGCCCCAGCATTTT. The chain couples TRBV15 to TRBJ1-5; no reliable D call. Per germline, CDR1 LNHNV and CDR2 YYDKDF (reference sequence). The CDR3 is 13 residues long. With 0 bases removed from V and 3 bases from J, the gap between germline ends came to 3 bases.

The sample holds one count of this clone. V gene TRBV14 combines with J gene TRBJ2-1; D may be TRBD2 (7 bases). Trimming took off 3 bases at V and 8 bases at J, with 20 bases between the two ends. CDR3 size: 16 residues. CDR1 and CDR2 (germline): SGHDN, FVKESK. The CDR3 spells CASSQLSGGRRYEQFF. CDR3 sequence (DNA): TGTGCCAGCAGCCAGCTTTCCGGGGGGCGCAGGTATGAGCAGTTCTTC.

The chain couples TRBV6-5 to TRBJ1-2; D possibly corresponds to TRBD1 (5 bases). CDR3 size: 15 residues. Germline loops: CDR1 MNHEY, CDR2 SVGAGI. Between the trimmed V and J ends, which lost 0 bases and 1 base, there was a span of 9 bases. This CDR3 reads CASSYSAGLNYGYTF. CDR3 nucleotides: TGTGCCAGCAGTTACTCGGCAGGGCTTAACTATGGCTACACCTTC.

This rearrangement joins TRBV30 to TRBJ1-1; no clear D gene. V was shortened by 1 base and J by 8 bases, with 14 bases between the two germline ends. The CDR3 totals 13 residues. Germline assignment: CDR1 GTSNPN and CDR2 SVGIG (reference sequence). The DNA for the CDR3 is TGTGCCTGGAGTGCCCAGAGGGCCGGGGAAGCTTTCTTT. Residues: CAWSAQRAGEAFF.

This sequence joins TRBV5-6 and TRBJ1-3; the D is unclear. This CDR3 comprises 15 residues. Trimming stripped 1 base from V and 3 bases from J, with 11 bases between. Per germline, CDR1 SGHDT and CDR2 YYEEEE. The CDR3 DNA sequence: TGTGCCAGCAGCTTGTCGTCCACAAGTGGAAACACCATATATTTT. It yields the protein CASSLSSTSGNTIYF.

The chain couples TRBV30 to TRBJ2-5, with D perhaps matching TRBD1 (6 bases). Deletions cut 0 bases from V and 5 bases from J, with 7 bases between. The CDR3 extends over 12 amino acids. CDR1 GTSNPN and CDR2 SVGIG come from the germline V gene (reference sequence). Here the CDR3 reads CAWSVRGETQYF. CDR3 in DNA: TGTGCCTGGAGTGTAAGGGGGGAGACCCAGTACTTC.